Listed below are T cell receptor beta chains from one sample, sequenced in a study of T cell repertoires in cytomegalovirus infection. TCRdb recomputed calls from the reads with MiXCR, one row per CDR3 protein. This table holds about 530,000 distinct CDR3 sequences, 26% found once. Sequenced sample: PBMCs. These receptors all come from a human donor in good health (CMV status not recorded). Some clones in this sample may be carry-over from other donors' samples. The CDR3 runs from the conserved cysteine through the conserved F or W. The D gene is left open where the match is weak. Expanded clones are given a class, and other clones once, few, many or no size at all.

j_call v_call d_call clone_size cdr3_nt cdr3_aa
TRBJ2-3 TRBV7-8 . many TGTGCCAGCAGCTTAGGGGAGAGCCCACGACCAGGCGGAGATACGCAGTATTTT CASSLGESPRPGGDTQYF
TRBJ1-1 TRBV28 TRBD1 once TGTGCCAGCTTTCCACAGGGGCGGAACACTGAAGCTTTCTTT CASFPQGRNTEAFF
TRBJ2-3 TRBV9 TRBD1 . TGTGCCAGCAGCGAGGACAGGTCCACAGATACGCAGTATTTT CASSEDRSTDTQYF
TRBJ2-6 TRBV4-1 . few TGCGCCAGCAGCCAAGATTCGGGGACACCGGGTGGGGCCAACGTCCTGACTTTC CASSQDSGTPGGANVLTF
TRBJ1-1 TRBV12-3/TRBV12-4 . . TGTGCCAGCAGTTTATATCGGGGTGTGACTGAAGCTTTCTTT CASSLYRGVTEAFF
TRBJ2-3 TRBV6-6 . . TGTGCCAGCAGTTATCCAACGGACTTTGTTAGCACAGATACGCAGTATTTT CASSYPTDFVSTDTQYF
TRBJ2-7 TRBV7-9 . few TGTGCCAGCAGCTTAGCGGGAGATTCTTACGAGCAGTACTTC CASSLAGDSYEQYF
TRBJ1-1 TRBV12-3/TRBV12-4 . . TGTGCCAGCGCTACAGGGCCGGGGATGAACACTGAAGCTTTCTTT CASATGPGMNTEAFF
TRBJ2-3 TRBV28 . . TGTGCCAGCAGCCCCAACGATCAGGCCTTCACAGATACGCAGTATTTT CASSPNDQAFTDTQYF
TRBJ1-5 TRBV7-2 . many TGTGCCAGTGCGGGGTATAGCAATCAGCCCCAGCATTTT CASAGYSNQPQHF
TRBJ1-2 TRBV5-1 . . TGCGCCAGCAGCCTAACATCAAACTTAGGAGGCTACACCTTC CASSLTSNLGGYTF
TRBJ2-1 TRBV7-2 TRBD1 few TGTGCCAGCAGCTCCGCAACAGGGGTCTACAATGAGCAGTTCTTC CASSSATGVYNEQFF
TRBJ2-2 TRBV6-2/TRBV6-3 . few TGTGCCAGCAGTCCACGTAGTACGAACACCGGGGAGCTGTTTTTT CASSPRSTNTGELFF
TRBJ2-5 TRBV5-1 TRBD1 . TGCGCCAGCAGCTTGGCATTGGGCAGGGGGCTTGAGACCCAGTACTTC CASSLALGRGLETQYF
TRBJ1-2 TRBV20-1 TRBD1 . TGCAGTGCTAGGTCTACAGGGGGCGTTTTCGGTGGCTACACCTTC CSARSTGGVFGGYTF
TRBJ2-1 TRBV7-9 TRBD2 few TGTGCCAGCAGCTTACCGGGACTAGGGTACAATGAGCAGTTCTTC CASSLPGLGYNEQFF
TRBJ2-2 TRBV12-3/TRBV12-4 TRBD2 . TGTGCCAGTGGCTCAGGCGGGGGGGGCACCGGGGAGCTGTTTTTT CASGSGGGGTGELFF
TRBJ1-2 TRBV11-2 . . TGTGCCAGCAGCTTCCCAGGTTGGAATGGCTACACCTTC CASSFPGWNGYTF
TRBJ1-2 TRBV28 . once TGTGCCAGCAGCTACCGAGTGACTGGGGGCTCTAACTACACCTTC CASSYRVTGGSNYTF
TRBJ2-3 TRBV6-4 . few TGTGCCAGCAGTGATTCGGAGGCCACAGATACGCAGTATTTT CASSDSEATDTQYF
TRBJ2-7 TRBV4-1 TRBD1 . TGCGCCAGCAGCCAACGGACAGGGTCCTACGAGCAGTACTTC CASSQRTGSYEQYF
TRBJ2-1 TRBV20-1 . . TGCAGTGCTAGGGAACCCCCCCTCCGGGGCGATGAGCAGTTCTTC CSAREPPLRGDEQFF
TRBJ2-3 TRBV20-1 TRBD2 . TGCAGTGCCGACAAGTCTAGCGGGGCAGATACGCAGTATTTT CSADKSSGADTQYF
TRBJ1-5 TRBV10-3 . few TGTGCCATCAGTGAGTTTAGGGGGAGCAATCAGCCCCAGCATTTT CAISEFRGSNQPQHF
TRBJ1-2 TRBV6-5 . . TGTGCCAGCAGGCCCGAGCTTAGGGTAACTAACTATGGCTACACCTTC CASRPELRVTNYGYTF
TRBJ1-2 TRBV12-3/TRBV12-4 TRBD1 many TGTGCCAGCAGTTCCCAGACAGGGTCTGGCCTTGGCTACACCTTC CASSSQTGSGLGYTF
TRBJ2-3 TRBV7-6 . many TGTGCCAGCAGCTTAGCGGCTCAGTCGGAACGGTCAGATACGCAGTATTTT CASSLAAQSERSDTQYF
TRBJ2-5 TRBV6-1 . many TGTGCCAGCAGTGAAGTGGCTGGCTTCCAAGAGACCCAGTACTTC CASSEVAGFQETQYF
TRBJ2-1 TRBV24-1 TRBD2 . TGTGCCACCAGTGATCCTAGCGGGAGTTACAATGAGCAGTTCTTC CATSDPSGSYNEQFF